The next 13 T cell receptor beta chains were all read from a single sample in a study of blood T cell repertoires in COVID-19. Libraries were prepared by immunoSEQ multiplex PCR; TCRdb keeps only in-frame clonotypes and omits some of them. The data contain some 100,000 clones, about 86% of them seen just once; the ten biggest clones take up roughly 4.6%. Sequencing was carried out using peripheral blood. These TCRs come from a human donor in a cohort sampled during active COVID-19.

In its sample, this clone was seen once. J is TRBJ1-4 and V is TRBV30; TRBD1 aligns across 8 bases. CDR1 is GTSNPN and CDR2 is SVGIG in the germline V gene (reference sequence). This CDR3 has 13 amino acids. Trimming at V came to 4 bases and at J to 6 bases, leaving 4 bases not matched to a gene. In nucleotides, the CDR3 is TGTGCCTGGAAACAGGGGGGGTATGAAAAACTGTTTTTT. Protein product: CAWKQGGYEKLFF.

This clone was observed once. The gene calls are TRBV18 and TRBJ2-1; weak D call: TRBD2 (6 bases). The CDR3 has 15 residues. Deletions cut 6 bases from V and 5 bases from J, with 17 bases between. CDR1 is KGHSH and CDR2 is LQKENI in the germline V gene. DNA for the CDR3: TGTGCCAGCTCCGGGGGTTGGGCGGAGAACAATGAGCAGTTCTTC. Translating gives CASSGGWAENNEQFF.

This chain joins TRBV3-1 (or the pseudogene TRBV3-2) and TRBJ1-5, with 9 bases that match TRBD1. Germline V gene data show CDR1 as LGHDT and CDR2 as YNNKEL (reference sequence). Unmatched junction bases numbered 11, after V lost 0 bases and J lost 5 bases. The CDR3 covers 18 residues. The CDR3 protein is CASSQDPSPGTGYQPQHF. CDR3 DNA sequence: TGTGCCAGCAGCCAAGATCCTTCCCCCGGGACAGGGTATCAGCCCCAGCATTTT.

The chain joins TRBV9 to TRBJ2-1; 9 bases map to TRBD2. The CDR3 length is 15 residues. J gave up 8 bases and V 0 bases, and 6 bases lay outside the gene matches. Germline V CDR1 and CDR2: SGDLS, YYNGEE. CDR3 protein: CASSVERLAGHEQFF. CDR3 sequence (DNA): TGTGCCAGCAGCGTAGAAAGGCTAGCGGGACATGAGCAGTTCTTC.

This chain links TRBV19 with TRBJ2-7, with D uncertain. Germline V gene data show CDR1 as LNHDA and CDR2 as SQIVND (reference sequence). This CDR3 is 13 amino acids long. V was cut by 1 base and J by 3 bases, with 7 bases left in between. The chain's CDR3 is CASSIGVGYEQYF. CDR3 sequence (DNA): TGTGCCAGTAGTATAGGAGTTGGCTACGAGCAGTACTTC.

The gene calls are TRBV10-2 and TRBJ2-2, with D perhaps matching TRBD2 (5 bases). The CDR3 totals 18 residues. V lost 1 base and J lost 2, with 17 bases in between. Germline assignment: CDR1 WSHSY and CDR2 SAAADI. The CDR3 loop is CASSELVLAQGNTGELFF. For the CDR3, the DNA is TGCGCCAGCAGTGAGTTGGTGTTAGCGCAAGGTAACACCGGGGAGCTGTTTTTT.

V gene TRBV9 combines with J gene TRBJ2-3, with unresolved D. Trimming pared 6 bases from V and 2 bases from J, leaving 13 bases between. The CDR3 sequence is 14 residues long. The germline gives CDR1 SGDLS, CDR2 YYNGEE. CDR3 sequence (DNA): TGTGCCAGCACCCCTAGTGGAGACACAGATACGCAGTATTTT. This encodes CASTPSGDTDTQYF.

The CDR3 bases are TGTGCCAGCAGTGAAGCGACGGACAGGATTGAGGCCCAGTATTTT. It specifies CASSEATDRIEAQYF. The chain joins TRBV6-1 to TRBJ1-5, with 7 bases that match TRBD1. The assigned J gene may be wrong: the sequence end matches TRBJ2-3 better. CDR3 length equals 15 residues. In germline, CDR1 is MNHNS, CDR2 SASEGT.

The chain joins TRBV27 to TRBJ1-1; D ambiguous. CDR1 is MNHEY, CDR2 SMNVEV, per germline (reference sequence). Trimming shortened V by 6 bases and J by 4 bases, and 15 bases separated the two germline ends. This CDR3 has 14 amino acids. In nucleotides, the CDR3 is TGTGCCAGCAGATTAGGGCGGGCGGGCACTGAAGCTTTCTTT. The encoded protein is CASRLGRAGTEAFF.

This chain links TRBV28 with TRBJ1-6, with 9 bases matching TRBD1. The V gene end was trimmed by 2 bases and the J gene end by 7 bases; junction bases not matched to a gene: 6. The germline gives CDR1 MDHEN, CDR2 SYDVKM. The CDR3 runs to 16 residues. CDR3 protein: CASSLPLGQGNSPLHF. As DNA, the CDR3 is TGTGCCAGCAGTTTACCCCTCGGACAGGGGAATTCACCCCTCCACTTT. Together with reference TRBV28 and TRBJ1-6, the CDR3 gives the full variable domain: DVKVTQSSRYLVKRTGEKVFLECVQDMDHENMFWYRQDPGLGLRLIYFSYDVKMKEKGDIPEGYSVSREKKERFSLILESASTNQTSMYLCASSLPLGQGNSPLHFGNGTRLTVT.

The chain uses TRBV2 and TRBJ2-6; 7 bases line up with TRBD1. This CDR3 has 19 residues. The germline V gene has CDR1 SNHLY and CDR2 FYNNEI. The junction had 17 bases not matched to a gene; V was cut back by 1 base and J by 8 bases. As DNA, the CDR3 is TGTGCCAGCAGTGAAGATGACAGGGTATTTGCTTTAGGGACCAACGTCCTGACTTTC. It specifies CASSEDDRVFALGTNVLTF.

Ten or more counts support this clone. The chain has TRBV4-2 and TRBJ2-3, with 8 bases that match TRBD2. V shed 1 base and J 4 bases; nucleotides not matched to a gene: 4. The CDR3 loop spans 15 amino acids. CDR1 is LGHNA, CDR2 YNFKEQ, per germline. CDR3 amino acids: CASSQGLAGPDTQYF. CDR3 sequence (DNA): TGTGCCAGCAGCCAAGGCCTAGCGGGTCCAGATACGCAGTATTTT.

V gene TRBV28 combines with J gene TRBJ1-2; tentative D call: TRBD1 (6 bases). V lost 4 bases and J 5 bases, leaving 11 bases between the germline ends. Germline V lookup: CDR1 MDHEN, CDR2 SYDVKM. The CDR3 has 13 residues. Here the CDR3 reads CASSSGQLYGYTF. The DNA for the CDR3 is TGTGCCAGCAGTTCTGGACAGCTTTATGGCTACACCTTC.